This T cell receptor beta chain was recovered during a study of human T cells and chemical hapten exposure. This clonotype came up a few times. It was the library that attached unique molecular identifiers to individual cDNA molecules. TCRdb passed the RACE reads through MiXCR, listing each CDR3 protein once. Found here are about 82,000 distinct CDR3 sequences, about 6.6% of them singletons; the top ten hold 1% to 1.5%. Time point noted: patch test 2, 6 weeks after DPC sensitization. Regarding treatment: therapeutic diphenylcyclopropenone sensitization with weekly scalp DPC. The CDR3 has 15 amino acids. Trimming removed 4 bases at V and 2 bases at J, with 12 bases between. In germline, CDR1 is LNHDA, CDR2 SQIVND (reference sequence).

The TCR originated in a woman aged 25-40 years with alopecia areata. Some clones in this sample may be carry-over from other donors' samples. V gene TRBV19 combines with J gene TRBJ1-5; tentative D call: TRBD1 (5 bases). Here the sequenced sample was whole blood, taken in connection with sensitization to the hapten diphenylcyclopropenone (DPC). The CDR3 nucleotides are TGTGCCAGTAGTAAGATGGGGGACGGCAATCAGCCCCAGCATTTT. As protein: CASSKMGDGNQPQHF. The whole variable domain, filled in from reference TRBV19 and TRBJ1-5, reads DGGITQSPKYLFRKEGQNVTLSCEQNLNHDAMYWYRQDPGQGLRLIYYSQIVNDFQKGDIAEGYSVSREKKESFPLTVTSAQKNPTAFYLCASSKMGDGNQPQHFGDGTRLSIL.